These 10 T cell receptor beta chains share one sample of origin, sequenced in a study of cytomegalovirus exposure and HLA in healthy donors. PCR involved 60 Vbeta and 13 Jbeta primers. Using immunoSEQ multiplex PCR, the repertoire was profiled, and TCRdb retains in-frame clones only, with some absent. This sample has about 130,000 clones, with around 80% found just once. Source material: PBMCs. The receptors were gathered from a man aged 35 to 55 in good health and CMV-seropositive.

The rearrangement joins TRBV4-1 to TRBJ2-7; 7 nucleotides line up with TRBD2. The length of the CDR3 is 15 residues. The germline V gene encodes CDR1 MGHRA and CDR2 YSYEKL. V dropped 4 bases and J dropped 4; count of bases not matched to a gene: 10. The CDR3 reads CASSPGGASGYEQYF. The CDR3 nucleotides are TGCGCCAGCAGCCCGGGTGGGGCTAGCGGATACGAGCAGTACTTC.

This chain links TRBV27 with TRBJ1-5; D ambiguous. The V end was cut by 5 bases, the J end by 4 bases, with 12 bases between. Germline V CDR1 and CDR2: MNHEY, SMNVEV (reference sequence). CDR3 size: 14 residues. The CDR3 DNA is TGTGCCAGCAGTCAAAACCACGGGAATCAGCCCCAGCATTTT. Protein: CASSQNHGNQPQHF.

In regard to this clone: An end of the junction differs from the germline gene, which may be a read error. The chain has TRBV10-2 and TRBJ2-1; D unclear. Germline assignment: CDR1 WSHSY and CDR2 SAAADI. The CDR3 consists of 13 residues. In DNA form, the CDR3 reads TGCGCCAGCAGTGAGTCGAACTACAATGATCAGTTCTTC. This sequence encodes CASSESNYNDQFF.

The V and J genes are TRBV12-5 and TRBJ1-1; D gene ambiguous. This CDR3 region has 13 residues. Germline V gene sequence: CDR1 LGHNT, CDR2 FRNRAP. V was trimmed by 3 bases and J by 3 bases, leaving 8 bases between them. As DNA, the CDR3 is TGTGCTAGTGGTTTACGGGGTGACACTGAAGCTTTCTTT. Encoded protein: CASGLRGDTEAFF.

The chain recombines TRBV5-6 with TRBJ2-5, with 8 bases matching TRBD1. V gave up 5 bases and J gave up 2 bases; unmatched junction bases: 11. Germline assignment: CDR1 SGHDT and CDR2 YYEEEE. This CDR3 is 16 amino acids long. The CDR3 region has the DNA TGTGCCAGCAGAGTCCGGGACAGGTGGGCTCAAGAGACCCAGTACTTC. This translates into CASRVRDRWAQETQYF. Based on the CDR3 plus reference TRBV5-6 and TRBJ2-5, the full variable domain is DAGVTQSPTHLIKTRGQQVTLRCSPKSGHDTVSWYQQALGQGPQFIFQYYEEEERQRGNFPDRFSGHQFPNYSSELNVNALLLGDSALYLCASRVRDRWAQETQYFGPGTRLLVL.

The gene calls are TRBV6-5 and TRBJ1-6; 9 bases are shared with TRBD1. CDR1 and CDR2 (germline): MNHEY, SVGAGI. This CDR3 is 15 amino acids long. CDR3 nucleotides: TGTGGGGACACAGGGGGCCACACCTATAATTCACCCCTCCACTTT. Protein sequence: CGDTGGHTYNSPLHF.

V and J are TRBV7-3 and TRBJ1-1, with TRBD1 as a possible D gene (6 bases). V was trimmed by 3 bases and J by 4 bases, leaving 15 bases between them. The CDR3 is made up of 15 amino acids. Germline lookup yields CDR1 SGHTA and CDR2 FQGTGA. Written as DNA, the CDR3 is TGTGCCAGCAGCTTGGGCAGGGGAGTTGGCACTGAAGCTTTCTTT. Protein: CASSLGRGVGTEAFF.

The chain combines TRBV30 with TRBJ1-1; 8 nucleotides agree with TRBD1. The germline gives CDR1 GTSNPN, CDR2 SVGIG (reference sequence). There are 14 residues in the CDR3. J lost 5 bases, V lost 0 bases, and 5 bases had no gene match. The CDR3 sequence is CAWSVRGRKTEAFF. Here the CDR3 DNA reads TGTGCCTGGAGTGTCAGGGGGCGTAAGACTGAAGCTTTCTTT. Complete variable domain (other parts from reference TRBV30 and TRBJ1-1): SQTIHQWPATLVQPVGSPLSLECTVEGTSNPNLYWYRQAAGRGLQLLFYSVGIGQISSEVPQNLSASRPQDRQFILSSKKLLLSDSGFYLCAWSVRGRKTEAFFGQGTRLTVV.

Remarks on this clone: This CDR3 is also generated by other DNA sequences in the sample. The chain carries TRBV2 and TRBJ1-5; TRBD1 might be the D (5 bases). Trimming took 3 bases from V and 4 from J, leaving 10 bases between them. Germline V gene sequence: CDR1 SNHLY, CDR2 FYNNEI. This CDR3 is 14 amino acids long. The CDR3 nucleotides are TGTGCCAGCAGTGAGGGGCAGAATAATCAGCCCCAGCATTTT. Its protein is CASSEGQNNQPQHF.

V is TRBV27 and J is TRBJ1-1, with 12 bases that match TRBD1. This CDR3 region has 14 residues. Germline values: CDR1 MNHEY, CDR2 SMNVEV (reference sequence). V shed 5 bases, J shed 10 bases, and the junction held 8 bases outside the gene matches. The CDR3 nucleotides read TGTGCCAGCAGTCCACCGGGACAGGGGGCCGGAGCTTTCTTT. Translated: CASSPPGQGAGAFF.